This T cell receptor beta chain was captured in a study of CD8+CD57+ T cells in acquired aplastic anemia. Overall study context: Across the sorted CD4+ and CD8+ cells, DNA amounts averaged roughly 3 ug. The study obtained around 10 million reads on average for CD4+ cells from healthy donors.

Study-level results: Comparison of patients with controls identified around 30 shared CD8+ CDR3 sequences. Between patients and controls, CD8+ Simpson's diversity did not vary significantly.

Notes on this clonotype: Its target is not known.

Looked up from germline, CDR1 is SGHNT and CDR2 is YYREEE (reference sequence). The CDR3 is made up of 14 amino acids. V gave up 0 bases and J gave up 5 bases, with 11 bases separating them. Template material for TCR beta VDJ and CDR3 profiling consisted of genomic DNA. Via MiXCR, TCRdb re-called the reads, giving one row per CDR3 protein. The profile shows some 140,000 distinct CDR3 sequences, approximately 41% of them singletons. The sequence derives from a human donor in good health, serving as a control. Sequencing was done on a sample of sorted CD4+, CD8+, or CD8+CD57+ T cells (not recorded which) from PBMCs. The chain combines TRBV5-4 with TRBJ2-5; the D gene could be TRBD1 or TRBD2 (5 bases each). DNA for the CDR3: TGTGCCAGCAGCTTGGGATCAGGGACCGAGACCCAGTACTTC. Its protein product is CASSLGSGTETQYF.